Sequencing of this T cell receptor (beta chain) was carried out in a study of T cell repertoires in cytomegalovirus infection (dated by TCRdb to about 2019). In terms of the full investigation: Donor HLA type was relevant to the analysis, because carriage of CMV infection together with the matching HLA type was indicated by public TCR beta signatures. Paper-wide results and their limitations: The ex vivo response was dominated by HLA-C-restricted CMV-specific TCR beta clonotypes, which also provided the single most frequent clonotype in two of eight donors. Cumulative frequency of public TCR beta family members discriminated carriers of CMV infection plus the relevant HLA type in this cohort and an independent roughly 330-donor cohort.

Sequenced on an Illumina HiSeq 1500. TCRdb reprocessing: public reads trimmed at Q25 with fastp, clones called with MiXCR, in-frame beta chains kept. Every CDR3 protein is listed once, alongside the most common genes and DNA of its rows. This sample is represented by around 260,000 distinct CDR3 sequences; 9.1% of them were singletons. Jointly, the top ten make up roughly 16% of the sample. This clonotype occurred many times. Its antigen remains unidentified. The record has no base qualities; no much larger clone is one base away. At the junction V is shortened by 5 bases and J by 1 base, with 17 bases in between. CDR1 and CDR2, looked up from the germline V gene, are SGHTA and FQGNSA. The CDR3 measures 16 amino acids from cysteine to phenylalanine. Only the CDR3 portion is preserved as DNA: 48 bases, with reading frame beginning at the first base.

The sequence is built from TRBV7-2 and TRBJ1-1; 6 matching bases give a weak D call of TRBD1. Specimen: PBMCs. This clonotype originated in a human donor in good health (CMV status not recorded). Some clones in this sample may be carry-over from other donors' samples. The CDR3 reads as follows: CASSPDSGTQNTEAFF. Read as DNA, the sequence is TGTGCCAGCAGCCCAGATTCCGGGACACAGAACACTGAAGCTTTCTTT.